The 26 T cell receptor beta chains below were found in one sample sequenced in a study of technical replicates of blood from a handful of donors. Repertoires were generated with immunoSEQ multiplex PCR, while TCRdb's copy carries only in-frame clones and drops some. The table includes 75,000 to 100,000 clones, approximately 94% detected once. Input material: T cells isolated from PBMCs. These receptors were collected from a human donor in good health.

The chain joins TRBV30 to TRBJ2-7; D might be TRBD2 (6 bases). Germline V gene data show CDR1 as GTSNPN and CDR2 as SVGIG (reference sequence). The CDR3 runs to 12 residues. V was pared by 3 bases and J by 5 bases, with 11 bases between. CDR3 DNA: TGTGCCTGGAGCGGCGGGATTCACGAGCAGTACTTC. Translating gives CAWSGGIHEQYF. The full variable domain, in which reference TRBV30 and TRBJ2-7 provide the parts outside the CDR3, is SQTIHQWPATLVQPVGSPLSLECTVEGTSNPNLYWYRQAAGRGLQLLFYSVGIGQISSEVPQNLSASRPQDRQFILSSKKLLLSDSGFYLCAWSGGIHEQYFGPGTRLTVT.

The chain is built from TRBV4-1 and TRBJ2-7; 14 bases are a match to TRBD2. CDR1 and CDR2 (germline): MGHRA, YSYEKL. This CDR3 has 16 residues. With 4 bases clipped from V and 6 bases from J, the junction kept 8 bases outside the gene matches. The CDR3 sequence is CASSRPGTSGSTEQYF. The CDR3 DNA sequence: TGCGCCAGCAGCCGCCCCGGGACTAGCGGGAGTACCGAGCAGTACTTC.

The chain uses TRBV30 and TRBJ2-7, with 7 bases fitting TRBD1. The V gene end was trimmed by 2 bases and the J gene end by 3 bases; junction bases not matched to a gene: 4. There are 13 residues in the CDR3. Germline assignment: CDR1 GTSNPN and CDR2 SVGIG (reference sequence). CDR3 amino acids: CAWSFAGGYEQYF. As DNA, the CDR3 is TGTGCCTGGAGTTTTGCAGGGGGCTACGAGCAGTACTTC.

The rearrangement joins TRBV6-1 to TRBJ2-5; TRBD2 aligns across 8 bases. The CDR3 is 16 residues long. The J segment lost 5 bases and the V segment lost 2 bases, leaving 10 bases of the junction unmatched. Germline lookup yields CDR1 MNHNS and CDR2 SASEGT. The CDR3 protein is CASSERLAGFKETQYF. Written as DNA, the CDR3 is TGTGCCAGCAGTGAACGGTTAGCGGGATTTAAGGAGACCCAGTACTTC.

The chain has TRBV7-3 and TRBJ2-7; 10 bases are shared with TRBD1. Germline assignment: CDR1 SGHTA and CDR2 FQGTGA. V lost 2 bases, J lost 3 bases, and 1 base stayed unmatched. This CDR3 comprises 14 residues. As DNA, the CDR3 is TGTGCCAGCAGCTTAGACAGGGGGCACTACGAGCAGTACTTC. It yields the protein CASSLDRGHYEQYF.

This rearrangement joins TRBV4-1 to TRBJ2-7, with 8 bases fitting TRBD1. This CDR3 is built from 15 residues. J was trimmed by 5 bases and V by 0 bases; bases with no gene match: 6. Germline CDR1 is MGHRA and CDR2 is YSYEKL. CDR3 nucleotide sequence: TGCGCCAGCAGCCAAGAATCGGACAGGGTCCACGAGCAGTACTTC. Translation gives CASSQESDRVHEQYF.

The J gene is TRBJ1-6, the V gene TRBV6-5, with TRBD1 matching 10 bases. The germline V gene has CDR1 MNHEY and CDR2 SVGAGI. The trim removed 6 bases at V and 11 bases at J, leaving 7 bases unmatched. The CDR3 totals 14 residues. The CDR3 is CASRLGGQGTPLHF. CDR3 DNA: TGTGCCAGCAGGCTTGGGGGACAGGGGACACCCCTCCACTTT.

This chain connects TRBV6-4 to TRBJ2-7, with D uncertain. The CDR3 contains 11 residues. The V end lost 7 bases, the J end lost 0 bases, and 4 bases lay between the germline ends. Germline V gene data show CDR1 as MRHNA and CDR2 as SNTAGT. The CDR3 loop reads CASTGSYEQYF. CDR3 in DNA: TGTGCCAGCACCGGCTCCTACGAGCAGTACTTC.

This clone has only one observation. This chain uses TRBV6-6 with TRBJ1-5; the D is unclear. Trimming removed 5 bases from V and 4 bases from J, with 9 bases in between. The CDR3 extends over 13 amino acids. Germline CDR1 reads MNHNY; CDR2 reads SVGAGI (reference sequence). CDR3 amino acids: CASSMQLNQPQHF. Written as DNA, the CDR3 is TGTGCCAGCAGTATGCAACTTAATCAGCCCCAGCATTTT.

The chain employs TRBV9 and TRBJ2-3; D gene uncertain. This CDR3 contains 13 residues. Trimming took 2 bases from V and 0 from J, leaving 4 bases between them. Germline V gives CDR1 SGDLS, CDR2 YYNGEE. CDR3 nucleotides: TGTGCCAGCAGCGTTTCTAGCACAGATACGCAGTATTTT. Protein sequence: CASSVSSTDTQYF. The complete variable domain, with remaining parts taken from reference TRBV9 and TRBJ2-3, reads DSGVTQTPKHLITATGQRVTLRCSPRSGDLSVYWYQQSLDQGLQFLIQYYNGEERAKGNILERFSAQQFPDLHSELNLSSLELGDSALYFCASSVSSTDTQYFGPGTRLTVL.

This chain links TRBV4-1 with TRBJ2-3; 8 nucleotides align to TRBD2. J was trimmed by 5 bases and V by 0 bases; bases with no gene match: 4. Per the germline V gene, CDR1 is MGHRA and CDR2 is YSYEKL. There are 15 residues in the CDR3. The CDR3: CASSQDGRGVDTQYF. Here the CDR3 DNA reads TGCGCCAGCAGCCAAGACGGGAGGGGGGTAGATACGCAGTATTTT.

The chain is built from TRBV28 and TRBJ1-2, with a weak D call TRBD1 (6 bases). This CDR3 region has 14 residues. Germline CDR1 is MDHEN and CDR2 is SYDVKM. Trimming took off 0 bases at V and 8 bases at J, with 13 bases between the two ends. Written as DNA, the CDR3 is TGTGCCAGCAGTTTATGGGCGGGGGGCAACGGCTACACCTTC. Amino acids: CASSLWAGGNGYTF.

V is TRBV19 and J is TRBJ2-5; no reliable D call. CDR1 and CDR2 (germline): LNHDA, SQIVND (reference sequence). This CDR3 has 14 residues. V was cut by 7 bases and J by 4 bases, with 16 bases left in between. The CDR3 reads CASTPAPAGETQYF. The CDR3 region has the DNA TGTGCCAGTACCCCGGCTCCGGCAGGAGAGACCCAGTACTTC.

V gene TRBV7-2 combines with J gene TRBJ1-2; 7 bases line up with TRBD1. The germline CDR1 and CDR2 sequences are SGHTA and FQGNSA. The CDR3 has 15 residues. V lost 1 base and J lost 4; bases outside the gene matches: 6. CDR3 coding DNA: TGTGCCAGCAGCTTAGGGTCTGCAGGGGGCTATGGCTACACCTTC. This gives the protein CASSLGSAGGYGYTF.

The gene calls are TRBV6-1 and TRBJ2-7; D might be TRBD1 (6 bases). This CDR3 region has 17 residues. Germline assignment: CDR1 MNHNS and CDR2 SASEGT. Trimming took off 0 bases at V and 3 bases at J, with 18 bases between the two ends. The chain's CDR3 is CASSEALEGVLSYEQYF. CDR3 nucleotide sequence: TGTGCCAGCAGTGAAGCGCTAGAGGGGGTCTTAAGCTACGAGCAGTACTTC.

This chain joins TRBV6-5 and TRBJ1-2; 7 positions match TRBD1. The CDR3 totals 12 residues. Unmatched junction bases numbered 5, after V lost 6 bases and J lost 7 bases. Germline V lookup: CDR1 MNHEY, CDR2 SVGAGI. The CDR3 loop is CASRRQGGGYTF. The CDR3 coding sequence is TGTGCCAGCAGGAGACAGGGTGGTGGCTACACCTTC.

The J gene is TRBJ1-2, the V gene TRBV7-9; D may be TRBD1 (6 bases). V gave up 1 base and J gave up 8 bases, with 11 bases separating them. Germline V lookup: CDR1 SEHNR, CDR2 FQNEAQ (reference sequence). This CDR3 region has 13 residues. CDR3 residues: CASSLGAQGGYTF. In DNA form, the CDR3 reads TGTGCCAGCAGCTTAGGAGCACAGGGAGGCTACACCTTC. The full variable domain, its missing parts supplied by reference TRBV7-9 and TRBJ1-2, is DTGVSQNPRHKITKRGQNVTFRCDPISEHNRLYWYRQTLGQGPEFLTYFQNEAQLEKSRLLSDRFSAERPKGSFSTLEIQRTEQGDSAMYLCASSLGAQGGYTFGSGTRLTVV.

This chain connects TRBV18 to TRBJ2-6, with TRBD2 as a possible D gene (5 bases). V shed 3 bases and J shed 13 bases, with 19 bases lying between them. The CDR3 runs to 15 residues. Germline lookup yields CDR1 KGHSH and CDR2 LQKENI. CDR3 bases: TGTGCCAGCTCACCCCCCCCATACGGGATAGAGGTCCTGACTTTC. Translation gives CASSPPPYGIEVLTF.

The rearrangement links TRBV27 to TRBJ2-7; a possible D gene is TRBD2 (5 bases). This CDR3 region has 14 residues. CDR1 is MNHEY, CDR2 SMNVEV, per germline (reference sequence). V dropped 2 bases and J dropped 1 base, with 9 bases sitting between them. The CDR3 bases are TGTGCCAGCAGTTTACTCCCGGGATCCTACGAGCAGTACTTC. Its protein is CASSLLPGSYEQYF.

The genes are TRBV27 and TRBJ2-1, with TRBD1 as a possible D gene (6 bases). This CDR3 region has 16 residues. CDR1 and CDR2 from the germline V gene are MNHEY and SMNVEV (reference sequence). Trimming took off 0 bases at V and 0 bases at J, with 9 bases between the two ends. CDR3 bases: TGTGCCAGCAGTTTATCGTTAGGGGGCTCCTACAATGAGCAGTTCTTC. This sequence encodes CASSLSLGGSYNEQFF.

The J gene is TRBJ2-3, the V gene TRBV19; 9 positions match TRBD2. With 5 bases clipped from V and 0 bases from J, the junction kept 3 bases outside the gene matches. The CDR3 spans 15 residues. Looked up from germline, CDR1 is LNHDA and CDR2 is SQIVND (reference sequence). The CDR3 nucleotides are TGTGCCAGTAGTCCCACTAGCGGGAGCACAGATACGCAGTATTTT. Encoded protein: CASSPTSGSTDTQYF.

This clone was seen a handful of times. The chain is built from TRBV19 and TRBJ1-1; tentatively, D is TRBD1 (5 bases). Germline loops: CDR1 LNHDA, CDR2 SQIVND (reference sequence). Trimming removed 4 bases from V and 6 bases from J, with 9 bases in between. CDR3 length: 12 amino acids. The CDR3 coding sequence is TGTGCCAGTAGTAGGGGACTACCTGAAGCTTTCTTT. Protein sequence: CASSRGLPEAFF.

The chain links TRBV5-1 to TRBJ2-1; 11 bases line up with TRBD2. This CDR3 is 16 amino acids long. Germline V gives CDR1 SGHRS, CDR2 YFSETQ. With 5 bases clipped from V and 0 bases from J, the junction kept 4 bases outside the gene matches. The CDR3 DNA reads TGCGCCAGCAGTAGACTAGCGGGACCCTCCTACAATGAGCAGTTCTTC. It encodes CASSRLAGPSYNEQFF.

The rearrangement links TRBV19 to TRBJ1-1; weak D call: TRBD1 (5 bases). Germline CDR1 reads LNHDA; CDR2 reads SQIVND (reference sequence). The CDR3 consists of 15 residues. Trimming took 3 bases from V and 0 from J, leaving 11 bases between them. This chain's CDR3 is CASSIGGTMNTEAFF. The CDR3 DNA reads TGTGCCAGTAGTATTGGGGGGACCATGAACACTGAAGCTTTCTTT.

This clone is a singleton in its sample. The chain couples TRBV7-9 to TRBJ2-1; TRBD2 matches 11 bases. The J segment lost 4 bases and the V segment lost 5 bases, leaving 7 bases of the junction unmatched. CDR1 and CDR2 from the germline V gene are SEHNR and FQNEAQ (reference sequence). The CDR3 has 16 residues. The CDR3 bases are TGTGCCAGCAGCCGGCCGGGACTAGCGGATTACAATGAGCAGTTCTTC. It yields the protein CASSRPGLADYNEQFF. Variable domain in full (rest from reference TRBV7-9 and TRBJ2-1): DTGVSQNPRHKITKRGQNVTFRCDPISEHNRLYWYRQTLGQGPEFLTYFQNEAQLEKSRLLSDRFSAERPKGSFSTLEIQRTEQGDSAMYLCASSRPGLADYNEQFFGPGTRLTVL.

This rearrangement joins TRBV6-5 to TRBJ1-1, with 7 bases lining up with TRBD1. The length of the CDR3 is 11 residues. Looked up from germline, CDR1 is MNHEY and CDR2 is SVGAGI. Trimming at V came to 8 bases and at J to 6 bases, leaving 3 bases not matched to a gene. The CDR3 DNA reads TGTGCCAGCCTCCAGGGGGCTGAAGCTTTCTTT. Amino acid sequence: CASLQGAEAFF.